This T cell receptor (beta chain) was observed in a study of regulatory T cells in long-lasting Graves disease. Germline V gene lookup returns CDR1 SQVTM and CDR2 ANQGSEA. V was clipped by 7 bases and J by 3 bases, with 15 bases between them. This CDR3 region has 14 residues. This clonotype came up a few times. Arm-PCR of CDR3 regions with iRepertoire HTBI primers generated TCR beta libraries. TCRdb fed the multiplex PCR reads into MiXCR, producing one record per CDR3 protein. Among roughly 700,000 distinct CDR3 sequences listed, about 30% were seen once. As to time point: persistent/refractory GD, antithyroid drugs over 5 years with positive TRAb. RNA from PBMCs was the source of the TCR library.

The source was peripheral blood mononuclear cells (PBMCs), collected when the disease was refractory, from a patient treated with antithyroid drugs. The receptor comes from a female donor with Graves disease. The chain links TRBV29-1 to TRBJ2-2; D perhaps matches TRBD1 (5 bases). CDR3 loop: CSGTWGLDTGELFF. The CDR3 coding sequence is TGCAGCGGGACGTGGGGCTTGGACACCGGGGAGCTGTTTTTT.